This T cell receptor (beta chain) was retrieved from a study of response to subunit inactivated influenza vaccine. General study points: T cells newly recruited by each seasonal influenza vaccination are few, the authors suggested.

As regards this clonotype: Antigen unknown.

A single record per CDR3 protein comes from TCRdb applying MiXCR to the RT-PCR reads. The sample consists of approximately 500,000 distinct CDR3 sequences, 10% to 15% of them appearing once. CDR3 length equals 14 residues. The germline V gene encodes CDR1 SGHVS and CDR2 FNYEAQ. V dropped 2 bases and J dropped 10; count of bases not matched to a gene: 6. The sequenced sample was PBMCs from blood, obtained 40 to 50 days after vaccination. This rearrangement joins TRBV7-6 to TRBJ2-1; 9 nucleotides line up with TRBD2. The clonotype comes from a man aged 50 or older who received an inactivated influenza vaccine. The CDR3 coding sequence is TGTGCCAGCAGCTTACCTAGCGGGGTGGGAGAGCAGTTCTTC. This translates into CASSLPSGVGEQFF.